The clone carrying this T cell receptor (beta chain) is categorized as medium-sized. Its antigen is currently unknown. Study results and limitations: Tumor memory CD4+ T cell TCR gene usage clustered with blood and lymph node memory CD4+ cells and lymph node naive CD4+ cells.

Adaptor-ligated barcode primers were used to amplify TRBV12-4/TRBJ1-2 clonotypes. Using its own MiXCR run on the multiplex PCR reads, TCRdb lists one record per CDR3 protein. The sample carries roughly 2,000 distinct CDR3 sequences, 18% recorded once. The sorted Tregs were CD4+CD25+CD127-/low cells. The V and J ends lost 8 bases and 0 bases respectively, with 16 bases between them. This CDR3 is 15 amino acids long. The source material was Tregs sorted from blood. The sequence was collected from a female donor with breast cancer. The V call is TRBV12-3 or TRBV12-4, the J call TRBJ1-2; D is unresolved. The CDR3 loop is CASGKQRVPNYGYTF. The CDR3, as DNA: TGTGCCAGCGGTAAACAGCGGGTGCCTAACTATGGCTACACCTTC.